Listed below are T cell receptor beta chains from one sample, sequenced in a study of OX40 agonist ivuxolimab in advanced cancers. Libraries were prepared by immunoSEQ multiplex PCR; TCRdb keeps only in-frame clonotypes and omits some of them. The table records tens of thousands of clones, roughly 86% of them present only once. The source was CD4+ or CD8+ T cells sorted from blood, collected in a trial of the OX40 agonist ivuxolimab. The receptors shown here come from an adult with an advanced solid tumor such as melanoma, head and neck, liver or kidney cancer. The CDR3 runs from the conserved cysteine through the conserved F or W. A D gene is named only where the DNA matches it firmly. Clone size is shown for a subset of rows, as once, few, many or a class of expanded clone.

clone_size: .; v_call: TRBV11-2; j_call: TRBJ2-5; d_call: .; cdr3_aa: CASSSLGGQETQYF; cdr3_nt: TGTGCCAGCAGCTCCTTGGGGGGTCAAGAGACCCAGTACTTC
clone_size: .; v_call: TRBV4-2; j_call: TRBJ2-1; d_call: .; cdr3_aa: CASSPPGGASSYNEQFF; cdr3_nt: TGTGCCAGCAGCCCCCCGGGTGGCGCGAGCTCCTACAATGAGCAGTTCTTC
clone_size: few; v_call: TRBV7-9; j_call: TRBJ1-6; d_call: TRBD1; cdr3_aa: CASSLAQGGMRTLHF; cdr3_nt: TGTGCCAGCAGCTTAGCTCAGGGGGGTATGAGAACCCTCCACTTT
clone_size: .; v_call: TRBV4-1; j_call: TRBJ1-2; d_call: .; cdr3_aa: CASSQGVGGNNYGYTF; cdr3_nt: TGCGCCAGCAGCCAAGGGGTCGGCGGGAATAACTATGGCTACACCTTC
clone_size: .; v_call: TRBV7-3; j_call: TRBJ2-7; d_call: .; cdr3_aa: CASSLPPRQSYEQYF; cdr3_nt: TGTGCCAGCAGCTTACCCCCAAGACAGTCCTACGAGCAGTACTTC
clone_size: .; v_call: TRBV2; j_call: TRBJ2-7; d_call: TRBD2; cdr3_aa: CASSVGTSDEQYF; cdr3_nt: TGTGCCAGCAGTGTCGGGACTAGTGACGAGCAGTACTTC
clone_size: .; v_call: TRBV18; j_call: TRBJ2-7; d_call: TRBD1; cdr3_aa: CASSRGTETYEQYF; cdr3_nt: TGTGCCAGCTCACGGGGGACAGAGACCTACGAGCAGTACTTC
clone_size: once; v_call: TRBV30; j_call: TRBJ1-5; d_call: .; cdr3_aa: CAWSVGGDQPQHF; cdr3_nt: TGTGCCTGGAGTGTAGGAGGGGATCAGCCCCAGCATTTT
clone_size: .; v_call: TRBV6-5; j_call: TRBJ1-3; d_call: .; cdr3_aa: CASSYSFSSGNTIYF; cdr3_nt: TGTGCCAGCAGTTACTCGTTCAGCTCTGGAAACACCATATATTTT
clone_size: .; v_call: TRBV4-2; j_call: TRBJ2-7; d_call: .; cdr3_aa: CASSQPDSSSYEQYF; cdr3_nt: TGTGCCAGCAGCCAACCCGACTCAAGCTCCTACGAGCAGTACTTC
clone_size: .; v_call: TRBV29-1; j_call: TRBJ2-1; d_call: TRBD1; cdr3_aa: CSTGGNEQFF; cdr3_nt: TGCAGCACAGGGGGCAATGAGCAGTTCTTC
clone_size: .; v_call: TRBV6-4; j_call: TRBJ2-1; d_call: TRBD2; cdr3_aa: CASSPRLAGGSNEQFF; cdr3_nt: TGTGCCAGCAGTCCCCGACTAGCGGGGGGTTCAAATGAGCAGTTCTTC
clone_size: .; v_call: TRBV5-1; j_call: TRBJ1-4; d_call: TRBD1; cdr3_aa: CASSEAGGQGNEKLFF; cdr3_nt: TGCGCCAGCAGCGAGGCCGGCGGACAGGGTAATGAAAAACTGTTTTTT
clone_size: once; v_call: TRBV21-1; j_call: TRBJ1-2; d_call: .; cdr3_aa: CASSSVGYTF; cdr3_nt: TGTGCCAGCAGTTCCGTCGGCTACACCTTC
clone_size: .; v_call: TRBV30; j_call: TRBJ2-6; d_call: .; cdr3_aa: CAWSKSFSGANVLTF; cdr3_nt: TGTGCCTGGAGTAAGAGTTTCTCTGGGGCCAACGTCCTGACTTTC
clone_size: few; v_call: TRBV5-1; j_call: TRBJ2-7; d_call: TRBD2; cdr3_aa: CASSLGSLAGGLNEQYF; cdr3_nt: TGCGCCAGCAGCTTGGGTTCTTTAGCGGGAGGGCTCAACGAGCAGTACTTC
clone_size: .; v_call: TRBV11-3; j_call: TRBJ2-5; d_call: .; cdr3_aa: CASSTAGGETQYF; cdr3_nt: TGTGCCAGCAGTACGGCTGGGGGGGAGACCCAGTACTTC
clone_size: .; v_call: TRBV19; j_call: TRBJ2-3; d_call: .; cdr3_aa: CASSIREGDTQYF; cdr3_nt: TGTGCCAGTAGTATACGTGAGGGAGATACGCAGTATTTT
clone_size: .; v_call: TRBV29-1; j_call: TRBJ2-2; d_call: TRBD2; cdr3_aa: CSVKTSGSVAGELFF; cdr3_nt: TGCAGCGTAAAAACTAGCGGGAGCGTTGCCGGGGAGCTGTTTTTT
clone_size: .; v_call: TRBV19; j_call: TRBJ2-3; d_call: TRBD2; cdr3_aa: CASTDRPSGRSTDTQYF; cdr3_nt: TGTGCCAGTACCGATAGGCCTAGCGGGAGGTCCACAGATACGCAGTATTTT
clone_size: .; v_call: TRBV7-2; j_call: TRBJ2-7; d_call: TRBD2; cdr3_aa: CASSPTSGYYEQYF; cdr3_nt: TGTGCCAGCAGCCCGACTAGCGGCTACTACGAGCAGTACTTC
clone_size: once; v_call: TRBV25-1; j_call: TRBJ2-1; d_call: .; cdr3_aa: CASRGVEVRNNEQFF; cdr3_nt: TGTGCCAGCAGGGGGGTCGAGGTAAGGAACAATGAGCAGTTCTTC
clone_size: .; v_call: TRBV27; j_call: TRBJ2-1; d_call: .; cdr3_aa: CASSITGSYNEQFF; cdr3_nt: TGTGCCAGCAGTATTACAGGGAGCTACAATGAGCAGTTCTTC
clone_size: .; v_call: TRBV5-4; j_call: TRBJ2-5; d_call: .; cdr3_aa: CASSLGVAAGSWGETQYF; cdr3_nt: TGTGCCAGCAGCTTGGGTGTAGCCGCGGGAAGTTGGGGAGAGACCCAGTACTTC
clone_size: .; v_call: TRBV27; j_call: TRBJ2-6; d_call: .; cdr3_aa: CASSRDTSSGANVLTF; cdr3_nt: TGTGCCAGCAGTAGGGACACCAGCTCTGGGGCCAACGTCCTGACTTTC
clone_size: .; v_call: TRBV6-6; j_call: TRBJ2-5; d_call: TRBD2; cdr3_aa: CASSYSASGQETQYF; cdr3_nt: TGTGCCAGCAGTTACTCGGCTAGCGGGCAAGAGACCCAGTACTTC
clone_size: once; v_call: TRBV6-6; j_call: TRBJ2-3; d_call: .; cdr3_aa: CASSYSPQPTDTQYF; cdr3_nt: TGTGCCAGCAGTTACTCTCCACAGCCGACAGATACGCAGTATTTT
clone_size: .; v_call: TRBV7-8; j_call: TRBJ1-6; d_call: .; cdr3_aa: CASSLVTGIDSPLHF; cdr3_nt: TGTGCCAGCAGCTTAGTTACAGGGATTGATTCACCCCTCCACTTT
clone_size: .; v_call: TRBV28; j_call: TRBJ2-5; d_call: TRBD2; cdr3_aa: CASSWTNLAGGETQYF; cdr3_nt: TGTGCCAGCAGTTGGACTAATTTAGCGGGTGGAGAGACCCAGTACTTC
clone_size: .; v_call: TRBV18; j_call: TRBJ2-5; d_call: .; cdr3_aa: CASSPPSLGQETQYF; cdr3_nt: TGTGCCAGCTCACCACCATCCCTAGGGCAAGAGACCCAGTACTTC
clone_size: .; v_call: TRBV11-3; j_call: TRBJ1-3; d_call: .; cdr3_aa: CASSHSWETGNTIYF; cdr3_nt: TGTGCCAGCAGCCACTCTTGGGAGACTGGAAACACCATATATTTT
clone_size: .; v_call: TRBV10-2; j_call: TRBJ2-1; d_call: TRBD2; cdr3_aa: CASSDGAGEDNEQFF; cdr3_nt: TGCGCCAGCAGTGATGGAGCGGGAGAGGACAATGAGCAGTTCTTC
clone_size: .; v_call: TRBV28; j_call: TRBJ2-2; d_call: .; cdr3_aa: CASSLGWADTGELFF; cdr3_nt: TGTGCCAGCAGTTTAGGGTGGGCGGACACCGGGGAGCTGTTTTTT
clone_size: .; v_call: TRBV6-1; j_call: TRBJ2-7; d_call: .; cdr3_aa: CASILQPGATYEQYF; cdr3_nt: TGTGCCAGCATTCTACAACCCGGGGCGACTTACGAGCAGTACTTC
clone_size: few; v_call: TRBV28; j_call: TRBJ2-7; d_call: .; cdr3_aa: CASSPLPPSYEQYF; cdr3_nt: TGTGCCAGCAGTCCTTTGCCACCCTCCTACGAGCAGTACTTC
clone_size: .; v_call: TRBV7-8; j_call: TRBJ1-2; d_call: TRBD1; cdr3_aa: CASSPTGQVYGYTF; cdr3_nt: TGTGCCAGCAGCCCAACGGGACAGGTCTATGGCTACACCTTC
clone_size: .; v_call: TRBV5-1; j_call: TRBJ2-7; d_call: .; cdr3_aa: CASSLAVSSYEQYF; cdr3_nt: TGCGCCAGCAGCTTGGCGGTCAGCTCCTACGAGCAGTACTTC
clone_size: .; v_call: TRBV5-6; j_call: TRBJ2-5; d_call: .; cdr3_aa: CASSLTATQETQYF; cdr3_nt: TGTGCCAGCAGCCTAACTGCGACTCAAGAGACCCAGTACTTC
clone_size: .; v_call: TRBV6-5; j_call: TRBJ2-7; d_call: .; cdr3_aa: CASSVGTPRVYEQYF; cdr3_nt: TGTGCCAGCAGTGTCGGGACCCCGAGGGTTTACGAGCAGTACTTC
clone_size: .; v_call: TRBV28; j_call: TRBJ2-3; d_call: TRBD2; cdr3_aa: CASRGLAGEGTDTQYF; cdr3_nt: TGTGCCAGCAGGGGACTAGCGGGAGAGGGCACAGATACGCAGTATTTT
clone_size: few; v_call: TRBV4-2; j_call: TRBJ2-5; d_call: TRBD2; cdr3_aa: CASSQGTSGQETQYF; cdr3_nt: TGTGCCAGCAGCCAAGGGACTAGCGGGCAAGAGACCCAGTACTTC
clone_size: .; v_call: TRBV5-4; j_call: TRBJ1-1; d_call: .; cdr3_aa: CASSLAGNTEAFF; cdr3_nt: TGTGCCAGCAGCTTGGCAGGGAACACTGAAGCTTTCTTT
clone_size: .; v_call: TRBV18; j_call: TRBJ1-1; d_call: .; cdr3_aa: CASSPPSLVSEAFF; cdr3_nt: TGTGCCAGCTCACCACCGTCTCTAGTTTCTGAAGCTTTCTTT
clone_size: .; v_call: TRBV10-3; j_call: TRBJ2-2; d_call: TRBD1; cdr3_aa: CAISGTVGPGELFF; cdr3_nt: TGTGCCATCAGCGGGACAGTGGGTCCCGGGGAGCTGTTTTTT
clone_size: .; v_call: TRBV19; j_call: TRBJ2-7; d_call: .; cdr3_aa: CASTLDAGIPYEQYF; cdr3_nt: TGTGCCAGTACTTTGGATGCAGGGATCCCCTACGAGCAGTACTTC
clone_size: .; v_call: TRBV5-1; j_call: TRBJ2-3; d_call: TRBD2; cdr3_aa: CASSLRLAGGTDTQYF; cdr3_nt: TGCGCCAGCAGCTTAAGACTAGCAGGAGGCACAGATACGCAGTATTTT
clone_size: .; v_call: TRBV2; j_call: TRBJ2-5; d_call: .; cdr3_aa: CASSYAQETQYF; cdr3_nt: TGTGCCAGCAGCTACGCTCAAGAGACCCAGTACTTC
clone_size: .; v_call: TRBV7-9; j_call: TRBJ1-6; d_call: .; cdr3_aa: CASSLAQNNSPLHF; cdr3_nt: TGTGCCAGCAGCTTAGCACAGAATAATTCACCCCTCCACTTT
clone_size: .; v_call: TRBV5-6; j_call: TRBJ1-4; d_call: TRBD1; cdr3_aa: CASSTTGGSEKLFF; cdr3_nt: TGTGCCAGCAGCACCACAGGGGGCTCTGAAAAACTGTTTTTT
clone_size: .; v_call: TRBV4-1; j_call: TRBJ2-1; d_call: TRBD1; cdr3_aa: CASSQPGQGTDNEQFF; cdr3_nt: TGCGCCAGCAGCCAACCCGGACAGGGAACGGACAATGAGCAGTTCTTC
clone_size: .; v_call: TRBV6-6; j_call: TRBJ2-7; d_call: .; cdr3_aa: CASSYDAYTSPEQYF; cdr3_nt: TGTGCCAGCAGTTACGACGCTTACACTAGCCCGGAACAGTACTTC
clone_size: .; v_call: TRBV11-1; j_call: TRBJ2-2; d_call: TRBD1; cdr3_aa: CASSSRTGRYTGELFF; cdr3_nt: TGTGCCAGCAGCTCCCGGACAGGGCGGTATACCGGGGAGCTGTTTTTT
clone_size: .; v_call: TRBV5-1; j_call: TRBJ2-1; d_call: TRBD1; cdr3_aa: CASSTGQARQFF; cdr3_nt: TGCGCCAGCAGCACGGGACAGGCCAGACAGTTCTTC
clone_size: .; v_call: TRBV5-1; j_call: TRBJ1-5; d_call: .; cdr3_aa: CASSLGTGNQPQHF; cdr3_nt: TGCGCCAGCAGCTTGGGCACGGGAAATCAGCCCCAGCATTTT
clone_size: .; v_call: TRBV2; j_call: TRBJ2-7; d_call: .; cdr3_aa: CASSRFSYEQYF; cdr3_nt: TGTGCCAGCAGTCGGTTCTCCTACGAGCAGTACTTC
clone_size: .; v_call: TRBV6-6; j_call: TRBJ1-5; d_call: .; cdr3_aa: CASSYSASNQPQHF; cdr3_nt: TGTGCCAGCAGTTACTCGGCCAGCAATCAGCCCCAGCATTTT
clone_size: .; v_call: TRBV30; j_call: TRBJ2-1; d_call: .; cdr3_aa: CAWSRGTGSNEQFF; cdr3_nt: TGTGCCTGGAGTAGAGGCACAGGGTCGAATGAGCAGTTCTTC